Listed here is a single T cell receptor (beta chain). Sequencing relied on a cDNA template that was reverse transcribed from extracted RNA. Profiled with immunoSEQ multiplex PCR; TCRdb holds only in-frame clones, not every one. The repertoire holds about 220,000 clones, about three fifths seen once, with roughly 1.5% in the top ten. The treatment: oral pan-JAK inhibitor, 5-10 mg twice daily. This sample is drawn from a study of CD8+ T cells in alopecia areata. Germline assignment: CDR1 SGHNT and CDR2 YYREEE (reference sequence). V lost 2 bases to trimming and J lost 2 bases, with 12 bases between them. This CDR3 has 15 amino acids.

This chain joins TRBV5-4 and TRBJ2-3; no clear D gene. This material consisted of CD4+ T cells sorted from blood, taken at week 4, from a patient treated with tofacitinib. The TCR was taken from a human donor with alopecia areata. The chain's CDR3 is CASSLFTGLTDTQYF. Here the CDR3 DNA reads TGTGCCAGCAGCTTATTTACCGGGCTCACAGATACGCAGTATTTT.